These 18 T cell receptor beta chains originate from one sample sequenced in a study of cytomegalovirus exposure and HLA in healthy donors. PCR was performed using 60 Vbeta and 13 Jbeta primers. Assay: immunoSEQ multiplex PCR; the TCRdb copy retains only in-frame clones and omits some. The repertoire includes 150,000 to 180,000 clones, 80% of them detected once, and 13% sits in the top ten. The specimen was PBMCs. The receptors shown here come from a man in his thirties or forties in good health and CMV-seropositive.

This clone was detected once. The CDR3 nucleotides read TGTGCCAGCAGCTCCGGGACTAGCGGGAGGGACCTATCCTACGAGCAGTACTTC. Protein: CASSSGTSGRDLSYEQYF. The genes are TRBV7-9 and TRBJ2-7; 16 nucleotides align to TRBD2. The trim removed 4 bases at V and 1 base at J, leaving 7 bases unmatched. The CDR3 contains 18 residues. CDR1 and CDR2 (germline): SEHNR, FQNEAQ (reference sequence).

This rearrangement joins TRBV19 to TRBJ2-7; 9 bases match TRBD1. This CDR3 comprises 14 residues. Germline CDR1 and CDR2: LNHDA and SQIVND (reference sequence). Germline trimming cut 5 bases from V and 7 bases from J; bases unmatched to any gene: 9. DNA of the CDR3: TGTGCCAGTAGTCCTGGGACAGGGTTTGGGGAGCAGTACTTC. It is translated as CASSPGTGFGEQYF. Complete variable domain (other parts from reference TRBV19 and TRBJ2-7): DGGITQSPKYLFRKEGQNVTLSCEQNLNHDAMYWYRQDPGQGLRLIYYSQIVNDFQKGDIAEGYSVSREKKESFPLTVTSAQKNPTAFYLCASSPGTGFGEQYFGPGTRLTVT.

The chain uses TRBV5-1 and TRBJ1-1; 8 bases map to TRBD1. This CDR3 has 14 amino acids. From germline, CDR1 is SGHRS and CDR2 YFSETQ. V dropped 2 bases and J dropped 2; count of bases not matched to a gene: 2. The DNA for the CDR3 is TGCGCCAGCAGCTTCCAGGGGGCTAACACTGAAGCTTTCTTT. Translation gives CASSFQGANTEAFF.

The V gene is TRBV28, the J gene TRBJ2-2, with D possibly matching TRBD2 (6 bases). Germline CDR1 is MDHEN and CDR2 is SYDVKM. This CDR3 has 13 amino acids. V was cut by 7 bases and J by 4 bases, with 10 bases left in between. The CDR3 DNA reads TGTGCCAGCACCCTCGGGGGCACCGGGGAGCTGTTTTTT. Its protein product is CASTLGGTGELFF.

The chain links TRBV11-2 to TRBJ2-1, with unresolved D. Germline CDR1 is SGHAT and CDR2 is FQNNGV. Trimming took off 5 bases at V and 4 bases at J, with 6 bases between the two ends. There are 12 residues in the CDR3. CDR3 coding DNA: TGTGCCAGCAGCCCGAGGTACAATGAGCAGTTCTTC. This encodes CASSPRYNEQFF.

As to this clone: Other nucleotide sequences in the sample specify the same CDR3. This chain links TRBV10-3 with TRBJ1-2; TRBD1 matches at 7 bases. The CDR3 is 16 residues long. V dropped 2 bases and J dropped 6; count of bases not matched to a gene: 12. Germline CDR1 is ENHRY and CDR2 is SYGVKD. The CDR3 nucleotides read TGTGCCATCAGTGAGAGACAGGGCTTGCAGGACGATGGCTACACCTTC. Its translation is CAISERQGLQDDGYTF.

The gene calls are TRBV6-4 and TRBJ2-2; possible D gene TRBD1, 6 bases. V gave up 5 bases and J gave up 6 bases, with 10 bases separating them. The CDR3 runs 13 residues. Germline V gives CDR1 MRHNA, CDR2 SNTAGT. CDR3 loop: CASSLQGSGELFF. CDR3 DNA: TGTGCCAGCAGTTTACAGGGCTCCGGGGAGCTGTTTTTT.

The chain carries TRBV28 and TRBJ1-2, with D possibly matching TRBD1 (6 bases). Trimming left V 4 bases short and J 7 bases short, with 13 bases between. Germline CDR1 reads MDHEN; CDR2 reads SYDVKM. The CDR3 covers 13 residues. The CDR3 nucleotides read TGTGCCAGCAGTTGGGGTTTAGGGGGTGGCTACACCTTC. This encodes CASSWGLGGGYTF.

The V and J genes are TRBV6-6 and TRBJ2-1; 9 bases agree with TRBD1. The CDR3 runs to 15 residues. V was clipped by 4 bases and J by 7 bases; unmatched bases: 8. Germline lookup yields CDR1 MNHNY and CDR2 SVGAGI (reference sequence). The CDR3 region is CASSFRQGVGNEQFF. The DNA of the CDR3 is TGTGCCAGCAGTTTTAGACAGGGGGTAGGGAATGAGCAGTTCTTC.

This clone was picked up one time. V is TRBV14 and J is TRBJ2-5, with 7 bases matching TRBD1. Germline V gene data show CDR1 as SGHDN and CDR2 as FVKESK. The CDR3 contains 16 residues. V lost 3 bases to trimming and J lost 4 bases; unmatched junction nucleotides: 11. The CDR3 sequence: CASSHWTGTTRETQYF. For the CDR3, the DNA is TGTGCCAGCAGCCATTGGACAGGAACTACTCGAGAGACCCAGTACTTC. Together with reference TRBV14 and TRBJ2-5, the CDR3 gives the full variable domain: EAGVTQFPSHSVIEKGQTVTLRCDPISGHDNLYWYRRVMGKEIKFLLHFVKESKQDESGMPNNRFLAERTGGTYSTLKVQPAELEDSGVYFCASSHWTGTTRETQYFGPGTRLLVL.

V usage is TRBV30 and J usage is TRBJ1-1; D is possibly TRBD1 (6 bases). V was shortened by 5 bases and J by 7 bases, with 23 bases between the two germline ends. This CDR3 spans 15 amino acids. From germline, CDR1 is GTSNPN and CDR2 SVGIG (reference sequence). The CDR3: CAWGPNWDKLHEAFF. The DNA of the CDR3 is TGTGCCTGGGGACCGAACTGGGACAAACTTCATGAAGCTTTCTTT.

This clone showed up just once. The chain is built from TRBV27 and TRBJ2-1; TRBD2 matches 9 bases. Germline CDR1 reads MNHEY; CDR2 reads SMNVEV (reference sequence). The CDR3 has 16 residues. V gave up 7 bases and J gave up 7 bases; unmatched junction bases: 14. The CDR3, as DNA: TGTGCCAGCATCCCCCAAATCAGCGGGAGGATGAATGAGCAGTTCTTC. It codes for CASIPQISGRMNEQFF.

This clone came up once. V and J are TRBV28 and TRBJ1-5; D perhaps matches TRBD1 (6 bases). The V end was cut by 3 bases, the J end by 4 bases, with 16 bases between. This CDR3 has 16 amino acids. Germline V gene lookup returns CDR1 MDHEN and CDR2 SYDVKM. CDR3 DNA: TGTGCCAGCAGTTTTTTATCCAGGGGCCAGAATCAGCCCCAGCATTTT. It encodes CASSFLSRGQNQPQHF.

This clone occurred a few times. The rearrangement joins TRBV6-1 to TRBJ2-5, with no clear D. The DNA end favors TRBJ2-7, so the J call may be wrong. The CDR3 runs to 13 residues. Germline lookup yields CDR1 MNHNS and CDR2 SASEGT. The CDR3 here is CASSENAPYEQYF. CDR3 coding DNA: TGTGCCAGCAGTGAGAATGCCCCCTACGAGCAGTACTTC.

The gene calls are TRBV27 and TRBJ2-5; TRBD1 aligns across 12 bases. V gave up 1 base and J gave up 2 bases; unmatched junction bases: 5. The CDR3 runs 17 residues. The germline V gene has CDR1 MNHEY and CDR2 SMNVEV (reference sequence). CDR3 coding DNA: TGTGCCAGCAGTTTATGGGGACAGGGGGCTGAACAAGAGACCCAGTACTTC. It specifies CASSLWGQGAEQETQYF.

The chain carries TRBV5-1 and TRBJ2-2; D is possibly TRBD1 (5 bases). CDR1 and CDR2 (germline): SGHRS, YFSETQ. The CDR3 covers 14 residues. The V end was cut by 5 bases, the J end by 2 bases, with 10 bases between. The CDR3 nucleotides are TGCGCCAGCAGAGGGGAAACCAACACCGGGGAGCTGTTTTTT. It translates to CASRGETNTGELFF.

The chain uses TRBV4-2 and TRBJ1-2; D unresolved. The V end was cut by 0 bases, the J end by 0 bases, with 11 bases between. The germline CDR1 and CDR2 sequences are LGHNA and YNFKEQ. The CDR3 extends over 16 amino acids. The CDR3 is CASSQEIGASNYGYTF. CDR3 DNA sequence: TGTGCCAGCAGCCAAGAGATCGGAGCCTCTAACTATGGCTACACCTTC.

In DNA, the CDR3 is TGTGCCAGCAGCCTCGGGGGGAGTCACTACGAGCAGTACTTC. Protein product: CASSLGGSHYEQYF. The J gene is TRBJ2-7, the V gene TRBV27, with TRBD2 identical over 7 bases. Germline CDR1 and CDR2: MNHEY and SMNVEV (reference sequence). The CDR3 runs to 14 residues. V lost 6 bases, J lost 3 bases, and 8 bases stayed unmatched.